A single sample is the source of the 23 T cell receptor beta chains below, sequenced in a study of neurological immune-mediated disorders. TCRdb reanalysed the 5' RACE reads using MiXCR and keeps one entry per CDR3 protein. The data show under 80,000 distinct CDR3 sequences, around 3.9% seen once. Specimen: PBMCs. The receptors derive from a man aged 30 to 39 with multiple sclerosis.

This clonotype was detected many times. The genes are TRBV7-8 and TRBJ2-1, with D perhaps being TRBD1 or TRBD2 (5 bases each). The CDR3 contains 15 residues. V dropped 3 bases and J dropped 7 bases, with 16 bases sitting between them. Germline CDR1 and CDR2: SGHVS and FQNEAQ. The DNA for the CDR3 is TGTGCCAGCAGCTTTTCGAGGGGCCTGGGGAATGAGCAGTTCTTC. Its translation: CASSFSRGLGNEQFF. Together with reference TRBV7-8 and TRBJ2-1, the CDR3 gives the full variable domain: GAGVSQSPRYKVAKRGQDVALRCDPISGHVSLFWYQQALGQGPEFLTYFQNEAQLDKSGLPSDRFFAERPEGSVSTLKIQRTQQEDSAVYLCASSFSRGLGNEQFFGPGTRLTVL.

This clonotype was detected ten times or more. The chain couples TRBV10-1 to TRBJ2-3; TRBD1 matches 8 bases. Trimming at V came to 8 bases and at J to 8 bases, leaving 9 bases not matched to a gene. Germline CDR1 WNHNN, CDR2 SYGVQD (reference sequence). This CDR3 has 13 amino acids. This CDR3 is CASSIQGARTQYF. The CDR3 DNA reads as TGCGCCAGCTCAATCCAGGGGGCACGTACGCAGTATTTT.

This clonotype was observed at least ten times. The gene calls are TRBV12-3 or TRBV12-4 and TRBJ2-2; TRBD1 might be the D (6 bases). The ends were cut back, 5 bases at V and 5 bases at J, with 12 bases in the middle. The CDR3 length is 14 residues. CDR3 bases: TGTGCCAGCAGTCCCCGGACAGCGACCGGGGAGCTGTTTTTT. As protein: CASSPRTATGELFF.

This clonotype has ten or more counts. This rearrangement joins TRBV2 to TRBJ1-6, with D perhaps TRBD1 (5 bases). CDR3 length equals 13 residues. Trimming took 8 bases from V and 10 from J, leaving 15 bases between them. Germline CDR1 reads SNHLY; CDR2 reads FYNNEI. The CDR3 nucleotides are TGTGCCAGCCTTTCGGAGGGGTCCTCACCCCTCCACTTT. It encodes CASLSEGSSPLHF.

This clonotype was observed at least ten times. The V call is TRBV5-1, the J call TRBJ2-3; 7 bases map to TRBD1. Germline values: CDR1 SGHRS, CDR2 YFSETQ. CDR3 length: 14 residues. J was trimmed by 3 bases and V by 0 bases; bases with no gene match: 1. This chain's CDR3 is CASSLDRGTDTQYF. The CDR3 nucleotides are TGCGCCAGCAGCTTGGACAGGGGAACAGATACGCAGTATTTT. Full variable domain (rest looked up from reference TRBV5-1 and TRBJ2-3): KAGVTQTPRYLIKTRGQQVTLSCSPISGHRSVSWYQQTPGQGLQFLFEYFSETQRNKGNFPGRFSGRQFSNSRSEMNVSTLELGDSALYLCASSLDRGTDTQYFGPGTRLTVL.

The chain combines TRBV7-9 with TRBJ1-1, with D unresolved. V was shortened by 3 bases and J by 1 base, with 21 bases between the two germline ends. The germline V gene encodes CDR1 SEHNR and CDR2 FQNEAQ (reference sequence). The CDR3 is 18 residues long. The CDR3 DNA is TGTGCCAGCAGCTTTCCCCATCTCGTCGGGCTAAAGAACACTGAAGCTTTCTTT. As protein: CASSFPHLVGLKNTEAFF.

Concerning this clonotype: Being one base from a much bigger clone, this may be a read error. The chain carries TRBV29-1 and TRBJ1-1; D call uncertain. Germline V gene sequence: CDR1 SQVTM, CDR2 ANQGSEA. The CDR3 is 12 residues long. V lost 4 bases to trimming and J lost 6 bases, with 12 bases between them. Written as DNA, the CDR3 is TGCAGCGTTGGGGCCTGGGCGTCTGAAGCTTTCTTT. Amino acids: CSVGAWASEAFF.

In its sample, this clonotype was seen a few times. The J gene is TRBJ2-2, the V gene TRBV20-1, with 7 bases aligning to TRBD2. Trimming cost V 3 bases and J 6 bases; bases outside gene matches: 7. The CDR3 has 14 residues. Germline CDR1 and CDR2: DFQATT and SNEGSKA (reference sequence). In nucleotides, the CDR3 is TGCAGTGCTAGTCGACTAGCTGACGCCGGGGAGCTGTTTTTT. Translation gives CSASRLADAGELFF.

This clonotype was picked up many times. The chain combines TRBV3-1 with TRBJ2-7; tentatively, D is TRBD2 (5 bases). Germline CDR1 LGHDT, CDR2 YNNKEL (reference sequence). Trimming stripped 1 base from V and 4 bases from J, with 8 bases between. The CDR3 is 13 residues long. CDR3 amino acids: CASSQGRGYEQYF. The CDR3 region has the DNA TGTGCCAGCAGCCAAGGCCGGGGATACGAGCAGTACTTC.

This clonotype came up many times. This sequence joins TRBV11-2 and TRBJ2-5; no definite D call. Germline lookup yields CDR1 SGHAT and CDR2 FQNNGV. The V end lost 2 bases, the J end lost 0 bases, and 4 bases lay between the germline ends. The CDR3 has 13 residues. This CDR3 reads CASSLYHQETQYF. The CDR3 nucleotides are TGTGCCAGCAGCTTATACCACCAAGAGACCCAGTACTTC.

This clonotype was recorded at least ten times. DNA for the CDR3: TGCAGCGCCTCCTGGCCTTCCCACCCCGAGGGGTACACCTTC. It translates to CSASWPSHPEGYTF. The chain joins TRBV29-1 to TRBJ1-2; TRBD1 is a possible D gene (5 bases). The CDR3 is 14 residues long. V gave up 7 bases and J gave up 11 bases, with 26 bases separating them. Germline loops: CDR1 SQVTM, CDR2 ANQGSEA.

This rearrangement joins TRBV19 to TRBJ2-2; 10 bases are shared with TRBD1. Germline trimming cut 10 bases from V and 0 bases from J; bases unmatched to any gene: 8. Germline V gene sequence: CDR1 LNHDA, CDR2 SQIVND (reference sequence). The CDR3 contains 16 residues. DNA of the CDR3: TGTGCCACCAGGCGGGACAGGGGCGCGAACACCGGGGAGCTGTTTTTT. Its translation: CATRRDRGANTGELFF. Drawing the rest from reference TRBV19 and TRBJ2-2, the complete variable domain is DGGITQSPKYLFRKEGQNVTLSCEQNLNHDAMYWYRQDPGQGLRLIYYSQIVNDFQKGDIAEGYSVSREKKESFPLTVTSAQKNPTAFYLCATRRDRGANTGELFFGEGSRLTVL.

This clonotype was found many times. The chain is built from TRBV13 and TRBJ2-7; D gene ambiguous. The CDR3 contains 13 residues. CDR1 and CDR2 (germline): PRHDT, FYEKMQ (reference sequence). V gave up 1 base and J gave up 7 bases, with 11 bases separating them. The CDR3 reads CASSLALVGEQYF. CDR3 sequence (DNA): TGTGCCAGCAGCTTAGCGCTCGTCGGGGAGCAGTACTTC.

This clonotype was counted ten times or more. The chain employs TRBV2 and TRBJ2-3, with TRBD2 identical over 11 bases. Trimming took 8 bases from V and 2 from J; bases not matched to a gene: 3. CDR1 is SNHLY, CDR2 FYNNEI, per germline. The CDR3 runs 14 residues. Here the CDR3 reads CASGLAGVTDTQYF. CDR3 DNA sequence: TGTGCCAGCGGACTAGCGGGCGTCACAGATACGCAGTATTTT.

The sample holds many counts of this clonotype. The CDR3 sequence: CASSTRQGVTYNEQFF. CDR3 DNA sequence: TGTGCCAGCAGCACTCGACAGGGGGTTACGTACAATGAGCAGTTCTTC. The chain carries TRBV11-3 and TRBJ2-1; 9 nucleotides line up with TRBD1. The CDR3 spans 16 residues. Germline V lookup: CDR1 SGHNT, CDR2 YENEEA. Trimming at V came to 5 bases and at J to 4 bases, leaving 9 bases not matched to a gene.

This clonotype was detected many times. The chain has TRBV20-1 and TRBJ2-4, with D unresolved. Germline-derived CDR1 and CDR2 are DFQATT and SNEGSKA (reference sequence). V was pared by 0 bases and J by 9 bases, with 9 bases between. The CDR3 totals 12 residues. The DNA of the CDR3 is TGCAGTGCTAGAGATACACAGCGCATTCAGTACTTC. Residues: CSARDTQRIQYF.

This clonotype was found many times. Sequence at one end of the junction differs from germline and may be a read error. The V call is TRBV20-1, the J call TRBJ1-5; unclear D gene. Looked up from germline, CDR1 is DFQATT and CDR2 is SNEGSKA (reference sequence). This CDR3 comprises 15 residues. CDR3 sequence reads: CSARGFREGNQPQNF. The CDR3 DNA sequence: TGCAGTGCTAGGGGTTTTCGGGAGGGCAATCAGCCCCAGAATTTT.

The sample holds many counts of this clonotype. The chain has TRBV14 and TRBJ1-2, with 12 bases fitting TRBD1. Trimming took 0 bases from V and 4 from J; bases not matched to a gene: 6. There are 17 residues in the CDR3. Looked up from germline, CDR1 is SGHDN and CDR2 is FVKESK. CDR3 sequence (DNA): TGTGCCAGCAGCCAAGATAGGGACAGGGGGCGCGTCTATGGCTACACCTTC. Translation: CASSQDRDRGRVYGYTF.

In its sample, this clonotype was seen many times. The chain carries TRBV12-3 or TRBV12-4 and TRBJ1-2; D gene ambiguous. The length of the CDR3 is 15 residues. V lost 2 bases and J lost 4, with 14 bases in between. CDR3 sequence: CASSLFPTNAYGYTF. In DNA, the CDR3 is TGTGCCAGCAGTTTATTCCCCACAAACGCCTATGGCTACACCTTC.

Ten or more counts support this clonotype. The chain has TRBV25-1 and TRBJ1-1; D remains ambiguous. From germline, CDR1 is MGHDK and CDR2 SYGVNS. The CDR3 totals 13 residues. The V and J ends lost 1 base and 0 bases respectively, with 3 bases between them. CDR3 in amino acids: CASSELLNTEAFF. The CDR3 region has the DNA TGTGCCAGCAGTGAATTGTTGAACACTGAAGCTTTCTTT.

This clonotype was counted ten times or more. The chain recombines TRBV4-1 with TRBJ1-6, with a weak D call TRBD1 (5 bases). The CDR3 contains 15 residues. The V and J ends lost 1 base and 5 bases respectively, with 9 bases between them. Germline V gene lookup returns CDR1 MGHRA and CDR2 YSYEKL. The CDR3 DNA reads TGCGCCAGCAGCCAAGGACAGTGGGATAATTCACCCCTCCACTTT. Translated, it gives CASSQGQWDNSPLHF.

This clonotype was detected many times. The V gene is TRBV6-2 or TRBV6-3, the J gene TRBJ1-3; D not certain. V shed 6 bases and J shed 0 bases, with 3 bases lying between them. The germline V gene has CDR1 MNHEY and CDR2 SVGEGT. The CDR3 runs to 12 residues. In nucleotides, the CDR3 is TGTGCCAGCAGGGACTCTGGAAACACCATATATTTT. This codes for CASRDSGNTIYF.

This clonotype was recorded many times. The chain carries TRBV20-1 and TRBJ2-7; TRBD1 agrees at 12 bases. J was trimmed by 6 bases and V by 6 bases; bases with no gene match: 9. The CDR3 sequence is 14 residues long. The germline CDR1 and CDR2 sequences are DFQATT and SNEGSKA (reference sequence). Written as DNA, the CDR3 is TGCAGTGCGGTAGGAGGGACAGGGGGCGGCGAGCAGTACTTC. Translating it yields CSAVGGTGGGEQYF.